Described below is a single TCR beta chain sequence and its context. The germline V gene encodes CDR1 KGHSH and CDR2 LQKENI. Trimming took 3 bases from V and 0 from J, leaving 17 bases between them. The CDR3 sequence is 17 residues long. These data belong to a study of T cell responses to AZD1222 COVID-19 vaccine. Generated by immunoSEQ multiplex PCR, the TCRdb table keeps only in-frame clones and is missing some. This sample has about 97,000 clones, with approximately 90% found just once. The origin of this receptor is an adult in good health. The chain carries TRBV18 and TRBJ1-1; a weak D match, TRBD1 (5 bases). This sample comprised peripheral blood, obtained on day 0 of AZD1222 vaccination. The CDR3 sequence: CASSPLGTGQLNTEAFF. The CDR3, as DNA: TGTGCCAGCTCACCGCTAGGAACAGGCCAACTGAACACTGAAGCTTTCTTT.